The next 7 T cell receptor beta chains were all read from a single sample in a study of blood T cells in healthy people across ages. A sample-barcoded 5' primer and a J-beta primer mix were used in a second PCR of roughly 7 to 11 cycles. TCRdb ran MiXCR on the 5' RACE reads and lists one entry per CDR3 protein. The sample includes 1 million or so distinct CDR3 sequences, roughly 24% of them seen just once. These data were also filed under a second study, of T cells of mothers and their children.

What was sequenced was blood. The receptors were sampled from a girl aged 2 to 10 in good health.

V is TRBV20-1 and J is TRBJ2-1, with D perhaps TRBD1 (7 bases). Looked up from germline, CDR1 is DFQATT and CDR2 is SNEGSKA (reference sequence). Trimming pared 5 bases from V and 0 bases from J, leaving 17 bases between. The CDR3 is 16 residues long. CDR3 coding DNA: TGCAGTGCTCGACCTCGACAGGGAGGCTCCTACAATGAGCAGTTCTTC. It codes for CSARPRQGGSYNEQFF.

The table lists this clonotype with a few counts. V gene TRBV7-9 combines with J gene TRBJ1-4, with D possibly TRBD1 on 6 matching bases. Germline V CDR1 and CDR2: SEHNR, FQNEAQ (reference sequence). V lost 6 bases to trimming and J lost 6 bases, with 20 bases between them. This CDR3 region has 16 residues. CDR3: CASRHETTGIDEKLFF. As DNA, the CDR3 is TGTGCCAGCAGGCATGAGACAACAGGGATCGATGAAAAACTGTTTTTT.

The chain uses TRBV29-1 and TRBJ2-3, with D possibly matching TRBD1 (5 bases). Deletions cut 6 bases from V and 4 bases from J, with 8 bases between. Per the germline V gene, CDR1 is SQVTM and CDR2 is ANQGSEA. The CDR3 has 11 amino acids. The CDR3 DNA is TGCAGCGTCAAACAGGCAGATACGCAGTATTTT. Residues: CSVKQADTQYF.

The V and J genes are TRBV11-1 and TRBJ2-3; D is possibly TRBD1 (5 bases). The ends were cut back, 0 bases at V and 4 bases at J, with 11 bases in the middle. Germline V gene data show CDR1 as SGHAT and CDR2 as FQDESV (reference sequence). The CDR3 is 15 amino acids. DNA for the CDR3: TGTGCCAGCAGCTTAGCCGACAGTGCCCCAGATACGCAGTATTTT. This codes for CASSLADSAPDTQYF.

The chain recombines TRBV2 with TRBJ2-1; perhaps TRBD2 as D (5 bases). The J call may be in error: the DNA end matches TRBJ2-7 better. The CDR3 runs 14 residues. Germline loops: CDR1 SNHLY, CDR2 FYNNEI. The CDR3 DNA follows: TGTGCCAGCAATTCCGGGCTAGCTTACTACGAGCAGTACTTC. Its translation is CASNSGLAYYEQYF.

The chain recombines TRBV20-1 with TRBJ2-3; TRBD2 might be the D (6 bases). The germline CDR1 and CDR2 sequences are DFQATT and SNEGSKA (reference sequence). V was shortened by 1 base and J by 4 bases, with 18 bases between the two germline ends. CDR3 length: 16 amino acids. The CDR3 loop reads CSARGGVSSSADTQYF. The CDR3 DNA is TGCAGTGCTAGAGGGGGGGTGTCTAGCTCGGCAGATACGCAGTATTTT.

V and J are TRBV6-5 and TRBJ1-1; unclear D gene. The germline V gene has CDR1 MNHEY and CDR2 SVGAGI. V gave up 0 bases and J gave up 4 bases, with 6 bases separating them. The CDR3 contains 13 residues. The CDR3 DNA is TGTGCCAGCAGTTACTCGAAAATCACTGAAGCTTTCTTT. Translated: CASSYSKITEAFF.